Here is one T cell receptor beta chain with its context. Primed by a sample-barcoded 5' primer and a J-beta primer mix, a second PCR proceeded for about 7 to 12 cycles. TCRdb called the 5' RACE reads again in MiXCR, with one record for every CDR3 protein. The profile shows roughly 800,000 distinct CDR3 sequences, about a quarter of them singletons. In germline, CDR1 is MGHRA, CDR2 YSYEKL. This CDR3 region has 14 residues. The V segment lost 1 base and the J segment 3 bases; nucleotides outside the gene matches: 2. This entry belongs to a study of blood T cells in healthy people across ages. The same data also contributed to another study, on T cells of mothers and their children.

The chain combines TRBV4-1 with TRBJ1-2, with TRBD1 matching 7 bases. The TCR sequence derives from a boy aged 10-17 years in good health. Sequenced sample: blood. As DNA, the CDR3 is TGCGCCAGCAGCCAAGGGGACAGAGACTATGGCTACACCTTC. Translating it yields CASSQGDRDYGYTF.